The present T cell receptor beta chain was sequenced within a study of cytomegalovirus exposure and HLA in healthy donors. Points from the study as a whole: It was likely that a cluster of highly shared sequence variants was a sequencing artifact. In a later analysis, across HLA loci, associated TCR counts were highest for DRB1, lowest for HLA-C. It was around 160 TCR beta chains that were listed as cytomegalovirus-associated. Usually a TCR sequence was rare, but some public TCRs were found in many donors.

With 60 Vbeta and 13 Jbeta primers, the PCR was carried out. Assay: immunoSEQ multiplex PCR; the TCRdb copy retains only in-frame clones and omits some. The repertoire holds 120,000 or so clones, with over 50% as singletons. The CDR3 loop spans 16 amino acids. Per germline, CDR1 MNHEY and CDR2 SVGAGI. Regarding this clone: The antigen remains undetermined.

V usage is TRBV6-5 and J usage is TRBJ2-5; TRBD2 matches at 11 bases. With the DNA end fitting TRBJ2-7 better, the J assignment may be wrong. The receptor's source is a woman aged 40 to 50 in good health and CMV-seropositive. Sequences were obtained from PBMCs. CDR3 in amino acids: CASSYSLAGGNYEQYF. CDR3 coding DNA: TGTGCCAGCAGTTACTCCCTAGCGGGGGGCAACTACGAGCAGTACTTC.